This TCR beta chain was identified during a study of T-cell reconstitution after alpha-beta-depleted transplantation in children. Unmatched junction bases numbered 3, after V lost 2 bases and J lost 8 bases. There are 13 residues in the CDR3. Germline V gene sequence: CDR1 GTSNPN, CDR2 SVGIG (reference sequence). TCRbeta library preparation incorporated unique molecular identifiers. A single record per CDR3 protein comes from TCRdb applying MiXCR to the PCR reads. The sample carries some 550,000 distinct CDR3 sequences, around 17% recorded once. There are a few counts of this clonotype. The specimen comprised PBMCs from the stem cell graft donor, sampled from the stem cell graft. The chain is built from TRBV30 and TRBJ1-6; 7 nucleotides agree with TRBD1. The TCR was taken from a human donor who donated a stem cell graft to a child with acute lymphoblastic leukemia. The CDR3: CAWSPQGDSPLHF. CDR3 sequence (DNA): TGTGCCTGGAGTCCTCAGGGGGATTCACCCCTCCACTTT.